This T cell receptor (beta chain) was sequenced in a study of vaccination and CD4 T cells after COVID-19. Study overall: At days 161 to 241 and at day 14 post-vaccination, three convalescent patients were sampled.

A word on this clonotype: Its target is not known.

Germline CDR1 reads KGHSH; CDR2 reads LQKENI. This CDR3 contains 15 residues. Trimming left V 2 bases short and J 2 bases short, with 13 bases between. Time point noted: late sampling 161 to 241 days after vaccination in a few convalescent patients. Study-wide results and caveats: This study had few convalescent patients and no early post-infection samples.

TCRdb reprocessed the PCR reads via MiXCR and lists one record per CDR3 protein. Among 25,000 to 30,000 distinct CDR3 sequences listed, 51% were seen once. The chain combines TRBV18 with TRBJ2-7; D might be TRBD1 (5 bases). The receptor's source is a human donor who had recovered from COVID-19. Here the sequenced sample was CD4+ T cells from blood, taken about 7 months after SARS-CoV-2 vaccination. DNA for the CDR3: TGTGCCAGCTCACCAGAGCAGGGAAGCACCTACGAGCAGTACTTC. Translation: CASSPEQGSTYEQYF.